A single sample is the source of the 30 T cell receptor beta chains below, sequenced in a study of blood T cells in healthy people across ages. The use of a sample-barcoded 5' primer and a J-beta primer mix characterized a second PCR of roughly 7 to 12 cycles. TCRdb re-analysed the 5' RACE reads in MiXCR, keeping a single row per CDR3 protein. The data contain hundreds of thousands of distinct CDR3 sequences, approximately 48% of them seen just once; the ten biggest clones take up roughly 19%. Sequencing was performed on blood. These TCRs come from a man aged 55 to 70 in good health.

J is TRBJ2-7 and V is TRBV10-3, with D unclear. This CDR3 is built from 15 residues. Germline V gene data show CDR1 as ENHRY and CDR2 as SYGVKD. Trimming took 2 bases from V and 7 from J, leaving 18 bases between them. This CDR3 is CAISEAVAGYNEQYF. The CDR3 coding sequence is TGTGCCATCAGTGAGGCGGTAGCAGGATACAATGAGCAGTACTTC.

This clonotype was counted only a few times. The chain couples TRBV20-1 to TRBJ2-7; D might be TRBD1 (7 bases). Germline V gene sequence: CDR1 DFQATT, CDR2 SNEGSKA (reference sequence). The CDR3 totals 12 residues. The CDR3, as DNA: TGCAAGGCGGGGACAGCCTCCTACGAGCAGTACTTC. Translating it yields CKAGTASYEQYF.

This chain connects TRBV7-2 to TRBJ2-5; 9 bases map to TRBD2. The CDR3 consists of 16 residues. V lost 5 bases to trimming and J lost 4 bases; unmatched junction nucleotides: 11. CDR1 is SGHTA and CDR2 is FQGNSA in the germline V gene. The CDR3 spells CASSPLGRGGRETQYF. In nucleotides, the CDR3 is TGTGCCAGCAGCCCCCTGGGGCGGGGGGGCCGAGAGACCCAGTACTTC.

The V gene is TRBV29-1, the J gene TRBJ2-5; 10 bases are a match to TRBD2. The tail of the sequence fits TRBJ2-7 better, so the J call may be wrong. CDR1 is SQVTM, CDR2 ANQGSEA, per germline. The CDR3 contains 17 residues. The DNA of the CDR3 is TGCAGCGTTGTATCTAGCGGGGGAACCCAAACATACTACGAGCAGTACTTC. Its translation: CSVVSSGGTQTYYEQYF.

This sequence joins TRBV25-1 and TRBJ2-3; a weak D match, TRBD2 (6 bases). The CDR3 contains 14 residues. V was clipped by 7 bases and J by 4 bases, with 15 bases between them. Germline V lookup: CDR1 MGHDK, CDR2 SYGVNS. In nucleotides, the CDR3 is TGTGCCAGCAAGAGCGCGGGGATTGCAGATACGCAGTATTTT. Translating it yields CASKSAGIADTQYF.

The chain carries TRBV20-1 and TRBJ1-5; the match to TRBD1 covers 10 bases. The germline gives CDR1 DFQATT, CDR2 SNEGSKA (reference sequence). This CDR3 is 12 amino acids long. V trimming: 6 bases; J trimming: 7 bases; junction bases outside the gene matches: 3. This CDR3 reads CSAGQGEQPQHF. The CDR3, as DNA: TGCAGTGCCGGACAGGGGGAACAGCCCCAGCATTTT.

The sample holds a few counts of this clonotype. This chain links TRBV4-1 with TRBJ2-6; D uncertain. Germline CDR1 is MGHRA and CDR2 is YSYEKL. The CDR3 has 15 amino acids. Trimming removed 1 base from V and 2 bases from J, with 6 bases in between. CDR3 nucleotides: TGCGCCAGCAGCCAAGTCTCACCTGGGGCCAACGTCCTGACTTTC. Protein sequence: CASSQVSPGANVLTF.

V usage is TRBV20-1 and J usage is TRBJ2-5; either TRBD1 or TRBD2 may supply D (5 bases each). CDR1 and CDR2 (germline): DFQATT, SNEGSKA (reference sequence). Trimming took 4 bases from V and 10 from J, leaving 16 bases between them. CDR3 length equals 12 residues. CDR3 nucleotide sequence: TGCAGTGCTACCCAGGGAACTAGTAACCAGTACTTC. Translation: CSATQGTSNQYF.

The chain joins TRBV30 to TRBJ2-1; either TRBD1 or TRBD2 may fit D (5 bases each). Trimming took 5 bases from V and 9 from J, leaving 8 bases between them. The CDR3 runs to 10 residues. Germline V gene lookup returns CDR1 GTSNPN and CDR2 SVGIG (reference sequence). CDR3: CAWGAGEQFF. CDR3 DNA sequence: TGTGCCTGGGGGGCGGGTGAGCAGTTCTTC.

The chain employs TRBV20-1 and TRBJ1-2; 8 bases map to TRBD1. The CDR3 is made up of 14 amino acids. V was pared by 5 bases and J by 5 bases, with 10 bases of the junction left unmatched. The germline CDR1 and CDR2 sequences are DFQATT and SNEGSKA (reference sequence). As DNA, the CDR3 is TGCAGTGCTGATGAGGACAGGGAAGGATATGGCTACACCTTC. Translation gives CSADEDREGYGYTF.

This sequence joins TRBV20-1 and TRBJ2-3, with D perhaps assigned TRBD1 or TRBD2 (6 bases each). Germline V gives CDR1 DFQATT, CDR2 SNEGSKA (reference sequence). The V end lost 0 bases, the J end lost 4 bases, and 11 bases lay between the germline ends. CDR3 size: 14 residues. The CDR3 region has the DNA TGCAGTGCTAGAGACCGGGGGCAGGCAGATACGCAGTATTTT. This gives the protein CSARDRGQADTQYF.

CDR3 in amino acids: CSARHSGGFNEQYF. CDR3 DNA sequence: TGCAGTGCTAGACATAGCGGGGGGTTTAATGAGCAGTACTTC. V is TRBV20-1 and J is TRBJ2-7, with 10 bases matching TRBD2. CDR3 length: 14 amino acids. V gave up 2 bases and J gave up 7 bases; unmatched junction bases: 8. Germline values: CDR1 DFQATT, CDR2 SNEGSKA (reference sequence).

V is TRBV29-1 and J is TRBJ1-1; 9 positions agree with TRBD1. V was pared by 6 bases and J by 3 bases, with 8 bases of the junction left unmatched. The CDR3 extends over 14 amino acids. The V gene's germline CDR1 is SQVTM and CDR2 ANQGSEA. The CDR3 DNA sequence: TGCAGCGTCACAACAGGGGGCGCGGACACTGAAGCTTTCTTT. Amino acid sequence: CSVTTGGADTEAFF.

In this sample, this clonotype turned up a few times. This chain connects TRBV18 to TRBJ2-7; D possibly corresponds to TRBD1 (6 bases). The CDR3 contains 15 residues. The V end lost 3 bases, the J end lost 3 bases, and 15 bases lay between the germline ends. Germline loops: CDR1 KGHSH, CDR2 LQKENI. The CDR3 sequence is CASSPQGRGFYEQYF. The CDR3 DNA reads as TGTGCCAGCTCACCCCAGGGCAGGGGTTTCTACGAGCAGTACTTC.

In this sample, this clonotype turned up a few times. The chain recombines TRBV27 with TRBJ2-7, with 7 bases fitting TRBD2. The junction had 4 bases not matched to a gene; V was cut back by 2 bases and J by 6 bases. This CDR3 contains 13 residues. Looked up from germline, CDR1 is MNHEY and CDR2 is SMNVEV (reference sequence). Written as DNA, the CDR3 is TGTGCCAGCAGTTTAAAGCGGGGTGGCGAGCAGTACTTC. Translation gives CASSLKRGGEQYF.

Written as DNA, the CDR3 is TGTGCCAGCAGTGAGTCGGGTAACACAGATACGCAGTATTTT. This translates into CASSESGNTDTQYF. V gene TRBV6-1 combines with J gene TRBJ2-3, with unresolved D. Germline values: CDR1 MNHNS, CDR2 SASEGT. The V end lost 3 bases, the J end lost 2 bases, and 9 bases lay between the germline ends. The CDR3 is 14 amino acids.

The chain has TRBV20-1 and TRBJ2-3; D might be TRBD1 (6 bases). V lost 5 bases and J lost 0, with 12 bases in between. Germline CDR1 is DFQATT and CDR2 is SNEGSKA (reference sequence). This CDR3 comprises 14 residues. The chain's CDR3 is CSAADRKSTDTQYF. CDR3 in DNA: TGCAGTGCTGCGGACAGAAAAAGCACAGATACGCAGTATTTT.

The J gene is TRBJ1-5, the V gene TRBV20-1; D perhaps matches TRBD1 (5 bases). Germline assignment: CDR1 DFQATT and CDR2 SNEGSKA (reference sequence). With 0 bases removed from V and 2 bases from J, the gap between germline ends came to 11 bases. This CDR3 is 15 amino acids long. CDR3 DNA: TGCAGTGCTAGAGAACCGACAGTTCGCAATCAGCCCCAGCATTTT. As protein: CSAREPTVRNQPQHF.

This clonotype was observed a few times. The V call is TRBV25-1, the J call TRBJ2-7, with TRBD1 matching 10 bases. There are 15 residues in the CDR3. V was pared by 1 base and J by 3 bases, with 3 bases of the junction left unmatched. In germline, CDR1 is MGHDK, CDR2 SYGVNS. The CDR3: CASSELGTGDYEQYF. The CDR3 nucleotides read TGTGCCAGCAGTGAATTAGGGACAGGGGACTACGAGCAGTACTTC.

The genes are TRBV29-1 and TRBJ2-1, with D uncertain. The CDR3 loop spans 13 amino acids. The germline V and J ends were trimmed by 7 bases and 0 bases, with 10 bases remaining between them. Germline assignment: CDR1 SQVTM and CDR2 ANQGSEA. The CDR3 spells CSAQGASYNEQFF. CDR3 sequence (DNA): TGCAGCGCCCAAGGCGCCTCCTACAATGAGCAGTTCTTC.

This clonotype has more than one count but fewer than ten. The CDR3 nucleotides read TGTGCCAGCAGCTTACAGGGAAGGTCCACTGAAGCTTTCTTT. Residues: CASSLQGRSTEAFF. This chain links TRBV7-2 with TRBJ1-1; tentative D call: TRBD1 (5 bases). Looked up from germline, CDR1 is SGHTA and CDR2 is FQGNSA. Trimming took off 2 bases at V and 4 bases at J, with 11 bases between the two ends. CDR3 length: 14 amino acids.

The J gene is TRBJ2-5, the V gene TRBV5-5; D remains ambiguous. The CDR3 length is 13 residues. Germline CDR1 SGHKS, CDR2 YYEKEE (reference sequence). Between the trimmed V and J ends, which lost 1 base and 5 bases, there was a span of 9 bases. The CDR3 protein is CASSLRPGETQYF. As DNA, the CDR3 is TGTGCCAGCAGCTTGAGGCCCGGGGAGACCCAGTACTTC.

The CDR3 nucleotides are TGTGCCACCAGCACACAGGGAATCCAGTACTTC. Protein: CATSTQGIQYF. V and J are TRBV15 and TRBJ2-7; weak D call: TRBD1 (6 bases). Germline CDR1 is LNHNV and CDR2 is YYDKDF (reference sequence). The CDR3 totals 11 residues. Trimming pared 4 bases from V and 10 bases from J, leaving 11 bases between.

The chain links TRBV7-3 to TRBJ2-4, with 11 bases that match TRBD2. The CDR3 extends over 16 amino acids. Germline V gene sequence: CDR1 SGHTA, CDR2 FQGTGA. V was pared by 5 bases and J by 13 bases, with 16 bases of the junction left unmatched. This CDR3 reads CASSLSSGGASKEQYF. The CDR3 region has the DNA TGTGCCAGCAGCCTGAGTAGCGGGGGGGCCTCGAAAGAGCAGTACTTC.

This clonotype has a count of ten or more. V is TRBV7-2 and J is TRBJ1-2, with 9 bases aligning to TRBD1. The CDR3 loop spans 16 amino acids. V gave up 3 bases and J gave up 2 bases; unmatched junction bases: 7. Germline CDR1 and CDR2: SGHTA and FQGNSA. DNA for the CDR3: TGTGCCAGCAGCTTTAGCACAGGGGGCATCAACTATGGCTACACCTTC. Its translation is CASSFSTGGINYGYTF.

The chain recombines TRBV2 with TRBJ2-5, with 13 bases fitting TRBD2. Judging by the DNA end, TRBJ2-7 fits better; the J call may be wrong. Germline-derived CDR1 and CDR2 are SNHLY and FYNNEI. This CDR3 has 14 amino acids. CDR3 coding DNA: TGTGCCAGCAGCCAGACTAGCGGGGGGACCGAGCAGTACTTC. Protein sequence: CASSQTSGGTEQYF.

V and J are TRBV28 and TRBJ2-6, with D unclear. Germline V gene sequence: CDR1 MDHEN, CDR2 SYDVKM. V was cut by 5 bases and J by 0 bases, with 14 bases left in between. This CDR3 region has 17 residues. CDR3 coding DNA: TGTGCCAGCAGTCCCCTTGGACGGAACTCTGGGGCCAACGTCCTGACTTTC. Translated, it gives CASSPLGRNSGANVLTF.

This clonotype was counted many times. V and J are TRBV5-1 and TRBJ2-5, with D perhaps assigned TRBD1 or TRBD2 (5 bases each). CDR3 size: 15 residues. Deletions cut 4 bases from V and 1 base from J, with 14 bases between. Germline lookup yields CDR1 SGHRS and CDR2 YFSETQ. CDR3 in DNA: TGCGCCAGCAGCACACCTAGTGGGGGCCAAGAGACCCAGTACTTC. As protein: CASSTPSGGQETQYF.

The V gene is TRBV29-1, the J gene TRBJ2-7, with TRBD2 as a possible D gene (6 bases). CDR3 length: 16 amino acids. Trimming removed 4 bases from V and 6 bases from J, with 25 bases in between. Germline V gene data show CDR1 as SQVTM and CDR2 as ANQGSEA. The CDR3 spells CSVAPIEQEGFAEQYF. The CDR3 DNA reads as TGCAGCGTTGCCCCAATCGAACAGGAGGGGTTCGCCGAGCAGTACTTC.

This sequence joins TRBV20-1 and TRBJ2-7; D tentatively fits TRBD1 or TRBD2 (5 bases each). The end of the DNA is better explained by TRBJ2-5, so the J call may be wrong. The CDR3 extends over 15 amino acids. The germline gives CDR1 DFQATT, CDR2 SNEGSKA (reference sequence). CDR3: CSARDREGAVGTQYF. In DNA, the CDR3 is TGCAGTGCTAGAGATCGGGAAGGGGCTGTTGGGACCCAGTACTTC.